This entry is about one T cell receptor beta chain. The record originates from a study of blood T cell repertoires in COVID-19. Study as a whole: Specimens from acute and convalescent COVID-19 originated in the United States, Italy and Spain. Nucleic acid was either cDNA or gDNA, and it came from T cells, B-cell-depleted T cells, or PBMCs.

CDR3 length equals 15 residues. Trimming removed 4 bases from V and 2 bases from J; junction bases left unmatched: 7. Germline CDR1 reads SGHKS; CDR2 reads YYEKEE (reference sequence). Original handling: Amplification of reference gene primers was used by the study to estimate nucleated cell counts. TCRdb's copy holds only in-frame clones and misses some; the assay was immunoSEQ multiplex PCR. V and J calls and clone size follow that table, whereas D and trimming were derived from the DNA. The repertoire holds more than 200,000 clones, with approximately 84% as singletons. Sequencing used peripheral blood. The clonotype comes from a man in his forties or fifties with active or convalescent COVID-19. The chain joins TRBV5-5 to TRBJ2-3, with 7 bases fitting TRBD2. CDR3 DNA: TGTGCCAGCAGCCCGGGACTACCTAACACAGATACGCAGTATTTT. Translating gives CASSPGLPNTDTQYF. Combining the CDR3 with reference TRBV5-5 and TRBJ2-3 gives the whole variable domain DAGVTQSPTHLIKTRGQQVTLRCSPISGHKSVSWYQQVLGQGPQFIFQYYEKEERGRGNFPDRFSARQFPNYSSELNVNALLLGDSALYLCASSPGLPNTDTQYFGPGTRLTVL.